This T cell receptor (beta chain) was identified in a study of cytotoxic CD8 clonotypes in ibrutinib-treated CLL. Study-wide context: A mean of around 270,000 productive templates and tens of thousands of productive rearrangements was obtained per sample.

About this clone: Its antigen is unknown.

Study-level findings and limits: Public clonotypes, an uncommon group, contracted or remained stable on treatment.

With 0 bases removed from V and 3 bases from J, the gap between germline ends came to 14 bases. Germline loops: CDR1 SGHTS, CDR2 YDEGEE. CDR3 size: 16 residues. Sequenced by immunoSEQ multiplex PCR; TCRdb stores in-frame clones only, minus some. The top ten clones hold about 22% of a sample with fewer than 50,000 clones, 65% of them seen once. This TCR was sampled from a human donor with chronic lymphocytic leukemia. This chain uses TRBV5-8 with TRBJ2-3; D call uncertain. The specimen was PBMCs, collected after 24 months of ibrutinib treatment. The CDR3 is CASSLGTMGFTDTQYF. The CDR3 DNA reads TGTGCCAGCAGCTTGGGTACTATGGGGTTTACAGATACGCAGTATTTT. The full variable domain, with the rest looked up from reference TRBV5-8 and TRBJ2-3, is EAGVTQSPTHLIKTRGQQATLRCSPISGHTSVYWYQQALGLGLQFLLWYDEGEERNRGNFPPRFSGRQFPNYSSELNVNALELEDSALYLCASSLGTMGFTDTQYFGPGTRLTVL.